The rows below give T cell receptor beta chains drawn from one sample of a study of T cells in Graves' hyperthyroidism and ophthalmopathy. One entry per CDR3 protein results from TCRdb running MiXCR on the multiplex PCR reads. The sample has about 580,000 distinct CDR3 sequences, 35% to 55% seen once. Sequencing was carried out using peripheral blood or thyroid tissue (not recorded which). The receptor set was obtained from a woman in her late teens or twenties with Graves' hyperthyroidism. Each CDR3 is given with its conserved first and last residue. A D gene is named only where the DNA matches it firmly. The size of a clone is reported for some rows only, either as once, few or many, or as a class for expanded clones.

cdr3_aa cdr3_nt j_call clone_size v_call d_call
CATSDSLDQRGTQYF TGTGCCACCAGTGATTCCTTAGACCAAAGAGGGACCCAGTACTTC TRBJ2-5 many TRBV24-1 -
CDRTSLPYEQYF TGTGACAGGACTAGCTTACCCTACGAGCAGTACTTC TRBJ2-7 - TRBV7-6 TRBD2
CASRGLAGDTDTQYF TGTGCCAGCAGGGGACTAGCGGGGGACACAGATACGCAGTATTTT TRBJ2-3 - TRBV2 TRBD2
CSATGQPFGPQHF TGCAGTGCTACGGGACAGCCCTTTGGGCCCCAGCATTTT TRBJ1-5 - TRBV20-1 TRBD1
CASSLPSGRNEQYF TGTGCCAGCAGTTTGCCTAGCGGGAGAAACGAGCAGTACTTC TRBJ2-7 - TRBV6-2/TRBV6-3 TRBD2
CATSRDPDLGPTDTQYF TGTGCCACCAGCAGAGATCCCGACCTGGGCCCCACAGATACGCAGTATTTT TRBJ2-3 few TRBV15 -
CASSLGRGRNQPQHF TGTGCCAGCAGTTTAGGCCGGGGAAGGAATCAGCCCCAGCATTTT TRBJ1-5 many TRBV12-3/TRBV12-4 -
CASSLAVFVRNEQYF TGTGCCAGCAGCTTAGCGGTTTTCGTTAGGAATGAGCAGTACTTC TRBJ2-7 - TRBV7-2 -
CASSVGQDLSTYEQYF TGTGCCAGCAGCGTCGGACAGGACCTATCAACCTACGAGCAGTACTTC TRBJ2-7 many TRBV13 TRBD1
CATSAGRGFYEQYF TGTGCCACCAGCGCCGGCAGGGGATTCTACGAGCAGTACTTC TRBJ2-7 many TRBV15 -
CASSPTQTSGRTTDTQYF TGTGCCAGTAGTCCGACCCAGACTAGCGGGAGGACCACAGATACGCAGTATTTT TRBJ2-3 - TRBV19 TRBD2
CASSRGPGTEAFF TGTGCCAGTAGCCGCGGTCCCGGGACTGAAGCTTTCTTT TRBJ1-1 many TRBV19 -
CSVVVRTYEQYF TGCAGCGTTGTTGTCAGGACCTACGAGCAGTACTTC TRBJ2-7 many TRBV29-1 -
CARDPGTGHDEQYF TGTGCTAGAGATCCGGGGACAGGGCATGACGAGCAGTACTTC TRBJ2-7 - TRBV2 TRBD1
CASSFSGQSLNSPLHF TGTGCCAGCAGTTTCTCGGGACAGAGCCTTAATTCACCCCTCCACTTT TRBJ1-6 - TRBV12-3/TRBV12-4 TRBD1
CASSLVGAPGETQYF TGTGCCAGCAGCTTAGTGGGTGCCCCTGGGGAGACCCAGTACTTC TRBJ2-5 many TRBV7-2 -
CAISGQGANVLTF TGTGCCATCAGTGGACAGGGGGCCAACGTCCTGACTTTC TRBJ2-6 - TRBV10-3 -
CASPWEGTDTEAFF TGCGCCAGCCCCTGGGAGGGAACGGACACTGAAGCTTTCTTT TRBJ1-1 - TRBV5-1 -
CSVEASRGRSNYGYTF TGCAGCGTTGAGGCCTCCAGGGGGCGGTCTAACTATGGCTACACCTTC TRBJ1-2 many TRBV29-1 TRBD1
CSVGGFGNQPQHF TGCAGCGTTGGGGGTTTCGGCAATCAGCCCCAGCATTTT TRBJ1-5 many TRBV29-1 -
CASKRTVNTEAFF TGTGCCAGCAAAAGGACGGTGAACACTGAAGCTTTCTTT TRBJ1-1 many TRBV25-1 -
CAWSVEGANRNSPLHF TGTGCCTGGAGTGTTGAGGGGGCCAACAGGAATTCACCCCTCCACTTT TRBJ1-6 - TRBV30 TRBD1
CSLVGQGGGYTF TGCAGCTTAGTTGGACAGGGAGGTGGCTACACCTTC TRBJ1-2 - TRBV29-1 TRBD1
CASSRYQGATEAFF TGTGCCAGCAGCCGTTATCAGGGGGCCACTGAAGCTTTCTTT TRBJ1-1 many TRBV14 TRBD1
CAISGAGVLETQYF TGTGCCATCAGTGGGGCAGGGGTTTTGGAGACCCAGTACTTC TRBJ2-5 many TRBV10-3 -
CSAQVNQPQHF TGCAGTGCTCAGGTGAATCAGCCCCAGCATTTT TRBJ1-5 many TRBV20-1 -
CASSQLGLAGGTYEQYF TGTGCCAGCAGCCAATTGGGACTAGCGGGAGGTACCTACGAGCAGTACTTC TRBJ2-7 - TRBV4-2 TRBD2
CAIGAGMNTEAFF TGTGCCATCGGGGCAGGTATGAACACTGAAGCTTTCTTT TRBJ1-1 many TRBV10-3 -
CASSYARGGGGNYGYTF TGTGCCAGCAGTTACGCCCGGGGAGGGGGCGGGAACTATGGCTACACCTTC TRBJ1-2 many TRBV6-5 TRBD1
CASSEEIPPSYEQYF TGTGCCAGCAGTGAAGAGATTCCTCCTTCCTACGAGCAGTACTTC TRBJ2-7 many TRBV2 -
CASSLSGREDGYTIYF TGTGCCAGCAGCTTATCAGGGAGGGAGGATGGCTACACCATATATTTT TRBJ1-3 - TRBV7-9 -
CSAMTDHGEQYF TGCAGTGCTATGACAGATCATGGAGAGCAGTACTTC TRBJ2-7 many TRBV20-1 -
CASSSSSGDPYEQYF TGTGCCAGCAGCTCATCTAGCGGGGACCCCTACGAGCAGTACTTC TRBJ2-7 many TRBV7-9 TRBD2
CSARPIRRGTAENYGYTF TGCAGTGCTCGACCCATTAGGAGGGGGACAGCAGAAAATTATGGCTACACCTTC TRBJ1-2 many TRBV20-1 TRBD1
CSDDRRDTGELFF TGCAGTGATGACCGGCGGGACACCGGGGAGCTGTTTTTT TRBJ2-2 - TRBV20-1 -
CASSQDVEQETQYF TGTGCCAGCAGCCAAGATGTAGAGCAAGAGACCCAGTACTTC TRBJ2-5 many TRBV3-1 -
CASSQSSLNEKLFF TGCGCCAGCAGCCAGAGCAGTCTAAATGAAAAACTGTTTTTT TRBJ1-4 - TRBV4-3 -
CASSLLAGDYNEQYF TGTGCCAGCAGTTTATTGGCGGGGGACTACAATGAGCAGTACTTC TRBJ2-7 - TRBV27 TRBD2
CASSQEFLDIQPQHF TGTGCCAGCAGCCAAGAGTTCTTGGACATTCAGCCCCAGCATTTT TRBJ1-5 - TRBV4-2 -
CASSLEGAAFF TGTGCCAGCAGCTTAGAAGGGGCGGCGTTTTTC TRBJ2-6 few TRBV7-9 -
CASRTGYTDTQYF TGTGCCAGCAGAACAGGGTACACAGATACGCAGTATTTT TRBJ2-3 - TRBV7-9 -
CACSEGTVQPQHF TGTGCCTGCAGTGAAGGGACAGTTCAGCCCCAGCATTTT TRBJ1-5 many TRBV2 TRBD1
CASSLSRDNQPQHF TGTGCCAGCAGCTTAAGTAGGGACAATCAGCCCCAGCATTTT TRBJ1-5 - TRBV7-2 -
CASSLALAGGPDGELFF TGTGCTAGCAGCTTAGCCCTAGCGGGAGGGCCAGACGGGGAGCTGTTTTTT TRBJ2-2 many TRBV7-7 TRBD2
CSAILAESTETQYF TGCAGCGCAATTTTAGCGGAGTCGACAGAGACCCAGTACTTC TRBJ2-5 - TRBV29-1 -
CSVKPGQGNTEAFF TGCAGCGTTAAGCCGGGACAGGGGAACACTGAAGCTTTCTTT TRBJ1-1 many TRBV29-1 TRBD1
CSVEGTPLGEQYF TGCAGCGTTGAGGGGACGCCCTTGGGGGAGCAGTACTTC TRBJ2-7 many TRBV29-1 -
CASSESEGVGSPLHF TGTGCCAGCAGTGAATCGGAGGGGGTAGGATCACCCCTCCACTTT TRBJ1-6 - TRBV2 -
CASSPQGVNEKLFF TGTGCCAGCAGCCCGCAGGGAGTTAATGAAAAACTGTTTTTT TRBJ1-4 many TRBV7-9 -
CASSMDRVVGANVLTF TGTGCCAGCAGCATGGACAGGGTTGTTGGGGCCAACGTCCTGACTTTC TRBJ2-6 many TRBV9 TRBD1
CASSPPNEYTEAFF TGTGCCAGCTCACCACCGAACGAGTACACTGAAGCTTTCTTT TRBJ1-1 - TRBV18 -
CVSSLKPDGRGSGYTF TGTGTCAGCAGCCTTAAACCGGATGGCAGGGGTAGTGGCTACACCTTC TRBJ1-2 once TRBV2 -
CASSARGQVDGYTF TGTGCCAGCAGTGCGAGGGGACAGGTCGATGGCTACACCTTC TRBJ1-2 - TRBV2 TRBD1
CASSLSTGLGYEQYF TGTGCCAGCAGTTTATCGACAGGGCTAGGCTACGAGCAGTACTTC TRBJ2-7 - TRBV27 TRBD1
CASSLTSGISVTGELFF TGTGCCAGCAGTTTGACTAGCGGGATATCTGTCACCGGGGAGCTGTTTTTT TRBJ2-2 - TRBV6-2/TRBV6-3 TRBD2